Presented here are 11 T cell receptor beta chains from one specimen sequenced in a study of cytotoxic CD8 clonotypes in ibrutinib-treated CLL. Measured with immunoSEQ multiplex PCR; TCRdb has only the in-frame clones, and not every one. Among approximately 340,000 clones listed, 67% were seen once. Sequencing used PBMCs, obtained after 36 months of ibrutinib treatment. The receptors derive from a human donor with chronic lymphocytic leukemia.

The chain has TRBV6-1 and TRBJ2-3, with D unresolved. Trimming took 7 bases from V and 6 from J, leaving 14 bases between them. The CDR3 spans 13 residues. Germline-derived CDR1 and CDR2 are MNHNS and SASEGT. CDR3 in DNA: TGTGCCAGCACTGGGAACCAAAGGGATACGCAGTATTTT. Its translation: CASTGNQRDTQYF.

This clone was seen a few times. The chain is built from TRBV5-1 and TRBJ2-3; 8 bases line up with TRBD2. V was pared by 2 bases and J by 4 bases, with 3 bases of the junction left unmatched. CDR1 SGHRS and CDR2 YFSETQ come from the germline V gene. This CDR3 contains 14 residues. In nucleotides, the CDR3 is TGCGCCAGCAGCTTTGGACTAGCAGCAGATACGCAGTATTTT. Protein: CASSFGLAADTQYF.

This chain connects TRBV13 to TRBJ2-3, with D maybe TRBD2 (5 bases). This CDR3 is built from 14 residues. Trimming cost V 4 bases and J 0 bases, with 8 bases left between them. The germline CDR1 and CDR2 sequences are PRHDT and FYEKMQ (reference sequence). CDR3 loop: CASSSPGSTDTQYF. Here the CDR3 DNA reads TGTGCCAGCAGCTCCCCGGGGAGCACAGATACGCAGTATTTT.

The chain uses TRBV10-3 and TRBJ2-7, with 10 positions matching TRBD1. Germline trimming cut 4 bases from V and 6 bases from J; bases unmatched to any gene: 0. Germline assignment: CDR1 ENHRY and CDR2 SYGVKD. The CDR3 is 12 residues long. CDR3 amino acids: CAISGDRGEQYF. The CDR3 DNA reads as TGTGCCATCAGTGGGGACAGGGGCGAGCAGTACTTC.

This clone was counted between two and nine times. The chain is built from TRBV6-5 and TRBJ1-5; D perhaps matches TRBD1 (5 bases). Trimming pared 3 bases from V and 3 bases from J, leaving 15 bases between. The V gene's germline CDR1 is MNHEY and CDR2 SVGAGI. The CDR3 is 16 residues long. CDR3 sequence: CASSYLIRDFNQPQHF. The CDR3, as DNA: TGTGCCAGCAGTTATCTGATCCGGGACTTCAATCAGCCCCAGCATTTT.

In its sample, this clone was seen a few times. The CDR3 DNA is TGTGCCAGCAGCGTAGGACAGGGGCCTCAGCCCCAGCATTTT. Translated, it gives CASSVGQGPQPQHF. J is TRBJ1-5 and V is TRBV9; 8 positions match TRBD1. The J segment lost 6 bases and the V segment lost 0 bases, leaving 2 bases of the junction unmatched. Germline values: CDR1 SGDLS, CDR2 YYNGEE. This CDR3 spans 14 amino acids. Full variable domain (missing parts from reference TRBV9 and TRBJ1-5): DSGVTQTPKHLITATGQRVTLRCSPRSGDLSVYWYQQSLDQGLQFLIQYYNGEERAKGNILERFSAQQFPDLHSELNLSSLELGDSALYFCASSVGQGPQPQHFGDGTRLSIL.

The CDR3, as DNA: TGTGCCAGTAGTGCCCGAACAGGGGCCGACGAGCAGTACTTC. This codes for CASSARTGADEQYF. The chain links TRBV19 to TRBJ2-7, with 7 bases lining up with TRBD1. The germline gives CDR1 LNHDA, CDR2 SQIVND (reference sequence). Trimming removed 5 bases from V and 5 bases from J; junction bases left unmatched: 9. The CDR3 length is 14 residues. The full variable domain, in which reference TRBV19 and TRBJ2-7 provide the parts outside the CDR3, is DGGITQSPKYLFRKEGQNVTLSCEQNLNHDAMYWYRQDPGQGLRLIYYSQIVNDFQKGDIAEGYSVSREKKESFPLTVTSAQKNPTAFYLCASSARTGADEQYFGPGTRLTVT.

This chain links TRBV10-2 with TRBJ1-1, with D hard to call. Germline CDR1 WSHSY, CDR2 SAAADI. The CDR3 has 13 amino acids. V was shortened by 8 bases and J by 5 bases, with 15 bases between the two germline ends. CDR3 in amino acids: CASGGYLGTEAFF. DNA for the CDR3: TGCGCCAGCGGAGGGTACCTGGGGACTGAAGCTTTCTTT.

The chain carries TRBV6-5 and TRBJ2-5; 13 bases match TRBD2. CDR1 is MNHEY and CDR2 is SVGAGI in the germline V gene. The V segment lost 10 bases and the J segment 5 bases; nucleotides outside the gene matches: 7. This CDR3 region has 14 residues. CDR3 loop: CAKPGLAGRETQYF. Written as DNA, the CDR3 is TGTGCCAAACCGGGACTAGCGGGGAGGGAGACCCAGTACTTC.

In this sample, this clone turned up a few times. The rearrangement uses TRBV27 and TRBJ2-2, with no clear D. V gave up 6 bases and J gave up 4 bases, with 3 bases separating them. The CDR3 has 11 residues. Germline assignment: CDR1 MNHEY and CDR2 SMNVEV (reference sequence). CDR3 protein: CASRRTGELFF. The CDR3 nucleotides are TGTGCCAGCAGGCGCACCGGGGAGCTGTTTTTT.

The gene calls are TRBV28 and TRBJ1-2; possible D gene TRBD1, 6 bases. Trimming left V 5 bases short and J 7 bases short, with 20 bases between. The CDR3 is 15 amino acids. Germline V gene sequence: CDR1 MDHEN, CDR2 SYDVKM. CDR3 in DNA: TGTGCCAGCAGTACCCCAACCAGGGGATTTCGTGGCTACACCTTC. Its translation: CASSTPTRGFRGYTF.